Following are 27 T cell receptor beta chains from one sample sequenced in a study of blood T cell repertoires in COVID-19. Clones were read by immunoSEQ multiplex PCR, and TCRdb kept only the in-frame ones, dropping some. The sample lists roughly 260,000 clones; about 91% were seen once. Material for sequencing was PBMCs or T cells enriched from blood (not recorded which). The receptors were gathered from a human donor in a cohort exposed to, infected with or recovered from COVID-19 (not recorded which). The donor label of this sample is uncertain.

As regards this clone: The identical CDR3 is also encoded by other nucleotide sequences in the sample. The rearrangement links TRBV12-3 or TRBV12-4 to TRBJ1-1, with D unclear. The CDR3 consists of 12 residues. Trimming pared 3 bases from V and 5 bases from J, leaving 7 bases between. CDR3 sequence: CASSFGETEAFF. The CDR3 DNA sequence: TGTGCCAGCAGTTTCGGTGAAACTGAAGCTTTCTTT.

The V call is TRBV10-1, the J call TRBJ2-3, with 10 bases fitting TRBD2. Germline V gene lookup returns CDR1 WNHNN and CDR2 SYGVQD (reference sequence). After removal of 2 bases from V and 1 base from J, the junction contained 9 bases not matched to a gene. The CDR3 loop spans 18 amino acids. CDR3 nucleotide sequence: TGCGCCAGCAGTGAGCAGCGGGGGGGCCCCCCGGGCACAGATACGCAGTATTTT. Residues: CASSEQRGGPPGTDTQYF.

The genes are TRBV19 and TRBJ2-1, with D perhaps TRBD2 (5 bases). Trimming pared 7 bases from V and 6 bases from J, leaving 16 bases between. CDR1 LNHDA and CDR2 SQIVND come from the germline V gene (reference sequence). This CDR3 region has 14 residues. In DNA form, the CDR3 reads TGTGCCAGTACGCCGGGGTTTATGGGCAATGAGCAGTTCTTC. It translates to CASTPGFMGNEQFF.

The rearrangement links TRBV7-8 to TRBJ2-3; 7 nucleotides align to TRBD2. J lost 5 bases, V lost 4 bases, and 9 bases had no gene match. The CDR3 runs to 15 residues. Per germline, CDR1 SGHVS and CDR2 FQNEAQ. The DNA for the CDR3 is TGTGCCAGCAGCTCCCGGGAGGTGCTAAGAGATACGCAGTATTTT. It is translated as CASSSREVLRDTQYF.

This clone was detected once. The rearrangement links TRBV7-9 to TRBJ1-1; unclear D gene. V lost 5 bases and J 8 bases, leaving 18 bases between the germline ends. Germline V gives CDR1 SEHNR, CDR2 FQNEAQ (reference sequence). The CDR3 consists of 14 residues. CDR3 amino acids: CASSPVWGGSEAFF. In DNA form, the CDR3 reads TGTGCCAGCAGCCCGGTGTGGGGAGGATCAGAAGCTTTCTTT. Together with reference TRBV7-9 and TRBJ1-1, the CDR3 gives the full variable domain: DTGVSQNPRHKITKRGQNVTFRCDPISEHNRLYWYRQTLGQGPEFLTYFQNEAQLEKSRLLSDRFSAERPKGSFSTLEIQRTEQGDSAMYLCASSPVWGGSEAFFGQGTRLTVV.

CDR3 protein: CASSPPAEINTGELFF. CDR3 nucleotides: TGTGCCAGCAGCCCACCAGCGGAGATTAACACCGGGGAGCTGTTTTTT. This chain uses TRBV3-1 (or the pseudogene TRBV3-2) with TRBJ2-2; D perhaps matches TRBD2 (5 bases). This CDR3 region has 16 residues. With 4 bases removed from V and 2 bases from J, the gap between germline ends came to 14 bases. Germline V gene data show CDR1 as LGHDT and CDR2 as YNNKEL (reference sequence).

In this sample, this clone turned up a few times. The chain links TRBV7-9 to TRBJ2-3, with TRBD2 matching 14 bases. V was clipped by 6 bases and J by 2 bases; unmatched bases: 10. The CDR3 covers 18 residues. CDR1 and CDR2 (germline): SEHNR, FQNEAQ (reference sequence). Here the CDR3 reads CASRPPTGLAGVTDTQYF. The CDR3 DNA sequence: TGTGCCAGCAGACCCCCTACGGGACTAGCGGGGGTCACAGATACGCAGTATTTT.

The rearrangement joins TRBV5-4 to TRBJ1-4; 7 nucleotides align to TRBD1. CDR1 and CDR2 from the germline V gene are SGHNT and YYREEE (reference sequence). The CDR3 contains 16 residues. Trimming cost V 2 bases and J 6 bases; bases outside gene matches: 10. The CDR3 spells CASSFFPGQPDEKLFF. DNA for the CDR3: TGTGCCAGCAGCTTTTTCCCGGGACAGCCGGATGAAAAACTGTTTTTT.

This chain links TRBV11-2 with TRBJ2-2; the match to TRBD2 covers 12 bases. V lost 5 bases and J lost 7; bases outside the gene matches: 8. Germline V CDR1 and CDR2: SGHAT, FQNNGV. The CDR3 runs to 16 residues. The DNA of the CDR3 is TGTGCCAGCAGCGAGCTAGCGGGGGGGCCAAGCGGGGAGCTGTTTTTT. Protein product: CASSELAGGPSGELFF.

V usage is TRBV6-4 and J usage is TRBJ2-2, with 8 positions matching TRBD2. In germline, CDR1 is MRHNA, CDR2 SNTAGT. This CDR3 is 15 amino acids long. J lost 7 bases, V lost 0 bases, and 4 bases had no gene match. This CDR3 reads CASSDSAGASGELFF. CDR3 nucleotides: TGTGCCAGCAGTGACTCAGCGGGGGCGAGCGGGGAGCTGTTTTTT.

V is TRBV27 and J is TRBJ2-7; D not certain. There are 14 residues in the CDR3. The ends were cut back, 3 bases at V and 5 bases at J, with 14 bases in the middle. Germline lookup yields CDR1 MNHEY and CDR2 SMNVEV (reference sequence). CDR3 protein: CASSFQVSPHEQYF. The CDR3 coding sequence is TGTGCCAGCAGTTTTCAGGTCTCTCCCCACGAGCAGTACTTC.

This clone came up once. V is TRBV4-3 and J is TRBJ1-4; 9 nucleotides agree with TRBD1. Germline CDR1 and CDR2: LGHNA and YSLEER. There are 14 residues in the CDR3. Trimming took 4 bases from V and 10 from J; bases not matched to a gene: 7. CDR3 in amino acids: CASSLQDRGGKLFF. CDR3 coding DNA: TGCGCCAGCAGCCTTCAGGACAGGGGAGGAAAACTGTTTTTT.

The genes are TRBV9 and TRBJ1-5; D is perhaps TRBD1 (5 bases). Trimming took 0 bases from V and 3 from J, leaving 10 bases between them. The length of the CDR3 is 15 residues. Germline V gives CDR1 SGDLS, CDR2 YYNGEE. The CDR3 is CASSVGSGTNQPQHF. The DNA for the CDR3 is TGTGCCAGCAGCGTAGGGAGCGGGACCAATCAGCCCCAGCATTTT.

The chain recombines TRBV5-1 with TRBJ1-4, with D uncertain. Germline CDR1 is SGHRS and CDR2 is YFSETQ. The V end was cut by 3 bases, the J end by 4 bases, with 7 bases between. The CDR3 has 13 amino acids. The CDR3 DNA reads as TGCGCCAGCAGCTCGACGGGTAATGAAAAACTGTTTTTT. Translated: CASSSTGNEKLFF.

The V gene is TRBV18, the J gene TRBJ2-3, with a weak D call TRBD2 (6 bases). Looked up from germline, CDR1 is KGHSH and CDR2 is LQKENI. Trimming cost V 1 base and J 3 bases, with 17 bases left between them. This CDR3 is built from 17 residues. The CDR3 region has the DNA TGTGCCAGCTCACCACTGCGAGGAGGGGCGGGAACAGATACGCAGTATTTT. Translating it yields CASSPLRGGAGTDTQYF.

This clone showed up just once. The chain links TRBV6-6 to TRBJ1-1, with D possibly matching TRBD1 (6 bases). The V gene's germline CDR1 is MNHNY and CDR2 SVGAGI (reference sequence). The CDR3 is 15 amino acids. Trimming pared 0 bases from V and 0 bases from J, leaving 8 bases between. This CDR3 reads CASSYSRTVNTEAFF. The CDR3 DNA follows: TGTGCCAGCAGTTACTCGAGGACAGTGAACACTGAAGCTTTCTTT.

This clone has just one count. The genes are TRBV5-6 and TRBJ1-1; the match to TRBD1 covers 9 bases. CDR3 length: 18 amino acids. Germline values: CDR1 SGHDT, CDR2 YYEEEE. Trimming removed 0 bases from V and 1 base from J; junction bases left unmatched: 10. CDR3 sequence: CASSLAPPGQGRNTEAFF. The CDR3 DNA is TGTGCCAGCAGCTTGGCCCCTCCCGGACAGGGGAGGAACACTGAAGCTTTCTTT.

This clone occurred once. The chain has TRBV12-3 or TRBV12-4 and TRBJ2-5; weak D call: TRBD2 (5 bases). V gave up 6 bases and J gave up 3 bases, with 11 bases separating them. The CDR3 loop spans 13 amino acids. In DNA, the CDR3 is TGTGCCAGCAGAACGGACTTGAAAGAGACCCAGTACTTC. Translated: CASRTDLKETQYF.

This chain connects TRBV9 to TRBJ2-5; D possibly corresponds to TRBD1 (6 bases). The CDR3 length is 17 residues. The germline V and J ends were trimmed by 2 bases and 4 bases, with 21 bases remaining between them. From germline, CDR1 is SGDLS and CDR2 YYNGEE. CDR3 nucleotide sequence: TGTGCCAGCAGCGTCCAACGCTTAAATACAGGGATAGAGACCCAGTACTTC. Its translation is CASSVQRLNTGIETQYF.

This clone was seen just once. The chain is built from TRBV6-5 and TRBJ1-1; D possibly corresponds to TRBD1 (6 bases). This CDR3 contains 14 residues. V lost 0 bases and J 4 bases, leaving 9 bases between the germline ends. Germline CDR1 MNHEY, CDR2 SVGAGI. The CDR3 bases are TGTGCCAGCAGTTACTCGGGGGGGCGCACTGAAGCTTTCTTT. Residues: CASSYSGGRTEAFF.

V is TRBV18 and J is TRBJ2-2; 9 bases are a match to TRBD1. V gave up 3 bases and J gave up 4 bases; unmatched junction bases: 3. The germline CDR1 and CDR2 sequences are KGHSH and LQKENI. The CDR3 totals 15 residues. The CDR3 region is CASSPQQGATGELFF. The CDR3 DNA reads as TGTGCCAGCTCACCGCAACAGGGGGCCACCGGGGAGCTGTTTTTT.

The CDR3 DNA reads TGTGCCAGCAGCCAAGAAGGCGGGGGGACCGGGGAGCTGTTTTTT. Residues: CASSQEGGGTGELFF. V gene TRBV3-1 (or the pseudogene TRBV3-2) combines with J gene TRBJ2-2; 8 bases match TRBD2. The CDR3 is 15 amino acids. J was trimmed by 5 bases and V by 0 bases; bases with no gene match: 2. Germline lookup yields CDR1 LGHDT and CDR2 YNNKEL (reference sequence).

The V call is TRBV6-5, the J call TRBJ2-3; 8 bases map to TRBD2. CDR1 MNHEY and CDR2 SVGAGI come from the germline V gene. Trimming at V came to 8 bases and at J to 3 bases, leaving 4 bases not matched to a gene. The CDR3 extends over 13 amino acids. CDR3 bases: TGTGCCAGCGAGCGGGGGACTACAGATACGCAGTATTTT. Its translation is CASERGTTDTQYF.

The CDR3 sequence is CASSEANTAYF. In DNA form, the CDR3 reads TGTGCCAGCAGTGAAGCCAACACCGCGTACTTC. V usage is TRBV2 and J usage is TRBJ2-7; D unclear. The CDR3 totals 11 residues. CDR1 and CDR2 (germline): SNHLY, FYNNEI. The V and J ends lost 0 bases and 12 bases respectively, with 9 bases between them.

This sequence joins TRBV6-1 and TRBJ2-1; 9 positions agree with TRBD2. From germline, CDR1 is MNHNS and CDR2 SASEGT. The CDR3 extends over 17 amino acids. Losses at the gene ends were 3 bases for V and 9 bases for J; bases not matched to a gene: 15. The CDR3 DNA follows: TGTGCCAGCAGTGATCAGGCTAGCGGGGCCCGAGGGGGTGAGCAGTTCTTC. It translates to CASSDQASGARGGEQFF.

The CDR3 DNA reads as TGTGCCAGCAGCTCGTACCCAGGGGGCACAGAGACCCAGTACTTC. Translation gives CASSSYPGGTETQYF. This chain joins TRBV5-4 and TRBJ2-5; 8 bases are a match to TRBD1. CDR1 and CDR2 (germline): SGHNT, YYREEE (reference sequence). The CDR3 contains 15 residues. V lost 3 bases, J lost 4 bases, and 8 bases stayed unmatched.

The chain is built from TRBV10-2 and TRBJ2-3; D remains ambiguous. This CDR3 has 15 residues. In germline, CDR1 is WSHSY, CDR2 SAAADI. The V end lost 1 base, the J end lost 6 bases, and 14 bases lay between the germline ends. For the CDR3, the DNA is TGCGCCAGCAGTGAGTTTGGAGAAGAGATGGATACGCAGTATTTT. Its protein product is CASSEFGEEMDTQYF.